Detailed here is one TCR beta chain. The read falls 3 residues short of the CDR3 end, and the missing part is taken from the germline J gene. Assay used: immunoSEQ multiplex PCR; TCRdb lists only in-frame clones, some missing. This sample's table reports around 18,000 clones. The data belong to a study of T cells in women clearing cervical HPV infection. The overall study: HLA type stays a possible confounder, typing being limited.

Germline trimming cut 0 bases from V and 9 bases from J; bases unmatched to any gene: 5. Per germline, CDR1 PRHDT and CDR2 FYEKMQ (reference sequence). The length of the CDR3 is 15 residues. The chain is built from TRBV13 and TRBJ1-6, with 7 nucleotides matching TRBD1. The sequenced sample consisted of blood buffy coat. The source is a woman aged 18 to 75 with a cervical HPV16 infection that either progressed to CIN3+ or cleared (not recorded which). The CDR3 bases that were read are TGTGCCAGCAGCTTAGGGACAGGGTTTGGTTCACCC. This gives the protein CASSLGTGFGSP. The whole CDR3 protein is CASSLGTGFGSPLHF.